This T cell receptor (beta chain) was documented in a study of Tregs in tolerant kidney transplant recipients. Generated by immunoSEQ multiplex PCR, the TCRdb table keeps only in-frame clones and is missing some. The sample holds approximately 500 clones; approximately 39% are singletons and the top ten take about three fifths. In its sample, this clone ranks as hyperexpanded. Its antigen is unknown. Other nucleotide sequences from this sample produce the same CDR3. Germline lookup yields CDR1 MDHEN and CDR2 SYDVKM. The CDR3 sequence is 17 residues long. V lost 0 bases, J lost 3 bases, and 4 bases stayed unmatched.

The receptor was derived from a human patient who received a combined kidney and bone marrow transplant. Sequenced here: Tregs from blood cultured with allogeneic cells, sampled before the transplant. The chain has TRBV28 and TRBJ2-3; 12 bases fit TRBD2. The CDR3 is CASSLWSLAGGTDTQYF. As DNA, the CDR3 is TGTGCCAGCAGTTTATGGTCCCTAGCGGGAGGGACAGATACGCAGTATTTT.